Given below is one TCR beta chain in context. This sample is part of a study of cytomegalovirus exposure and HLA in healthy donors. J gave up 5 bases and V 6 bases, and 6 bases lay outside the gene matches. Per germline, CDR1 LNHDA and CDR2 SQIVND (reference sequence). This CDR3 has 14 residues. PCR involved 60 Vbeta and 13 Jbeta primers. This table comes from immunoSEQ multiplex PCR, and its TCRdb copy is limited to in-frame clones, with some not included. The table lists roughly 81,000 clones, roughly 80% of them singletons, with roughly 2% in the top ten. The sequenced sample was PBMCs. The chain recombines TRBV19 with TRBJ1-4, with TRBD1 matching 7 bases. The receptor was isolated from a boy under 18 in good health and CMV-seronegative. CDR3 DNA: TGTGCCAGTAGCCACAGGGGCTCGAATGAAAAACTGTTTTTT. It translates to CASSHRGSNEKLFF.